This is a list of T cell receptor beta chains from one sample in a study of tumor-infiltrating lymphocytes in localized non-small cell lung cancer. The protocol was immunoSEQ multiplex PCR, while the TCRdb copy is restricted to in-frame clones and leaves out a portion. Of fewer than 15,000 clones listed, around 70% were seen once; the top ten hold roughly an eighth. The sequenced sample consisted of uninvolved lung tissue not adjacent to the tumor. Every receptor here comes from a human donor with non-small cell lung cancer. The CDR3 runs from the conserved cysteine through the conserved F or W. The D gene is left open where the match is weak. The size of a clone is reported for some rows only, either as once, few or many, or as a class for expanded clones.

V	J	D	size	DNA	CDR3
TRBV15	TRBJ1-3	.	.	TGTGCCACCAGCAGAGGGGAGGGCTCGGCTGGAAACACCATATATTTT	CATSRGEGSAGNTIYF
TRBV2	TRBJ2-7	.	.	TGTGCCAGCAGTGAGCGACGGACGGGAGCCTACGAGCAGTACTTC	CASSERRTGAYEQYF
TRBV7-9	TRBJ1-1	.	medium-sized	TGTGCCAGCAGCTCTGGCACAGGGGAAGCTTTCTTT	CASSSGTGEAFF
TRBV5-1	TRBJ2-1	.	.	TGCGCCAGCAGCTTGGGGGCAGTCAATGAGCAGTTCTTC	CASSLGAVNEQFF
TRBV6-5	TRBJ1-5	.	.	TGTGCCAGCAGTTACTCGTCCGGGCCGGGTCAGCCCCAGCATTTT	CASSYSSGPGQPQHF
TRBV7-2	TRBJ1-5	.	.	TGTGCCAGCAGCTTAGACAGGGCAGATCAGCCCCAGCATTTT	CASSLDRADQPQHF
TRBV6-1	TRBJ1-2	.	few	TGTGCCAGCAGGACTAGCGTCTATGGCTACACCTTC	CASRTSVYGYTF
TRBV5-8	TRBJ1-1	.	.	TGTGCCAGCAGCCAGCGACGGGAAGCTTTCTTT	CASSQRREAFF
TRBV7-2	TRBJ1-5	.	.	TGTGCCAGCAGCTCGACAGGCCTGGCCAATCAGCCCCAGCATTTT	CASSSTGLANQPQHF
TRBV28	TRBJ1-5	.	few	TGTGCCAGCAGTGCGTCCGGGACGTTTAGGGATCAGCCCCAGCATTTT	CASSASGTFRDQPQHF
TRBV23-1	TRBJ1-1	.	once	TGCGCCAGCAGCGGCGCAGGAACAGTAAACACTGAAGCTTTCTTT	CASSGAGTVNTEAFF
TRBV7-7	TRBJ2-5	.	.	TGTGCTAGCAGCCGAAACCAGGGGCGAGAGACCCAGTACTTC	CASSRNQGRETQYF
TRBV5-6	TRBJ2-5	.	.	TGTGCCAGCAGCTCTCGACAGGACGGGTACCAAGAGACCCAGTACTTC	CASSSRQDGYQETQYF
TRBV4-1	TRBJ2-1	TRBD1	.	TGCGCCAGCAGCCAAGGTGGACAGGGGTCCAATGAGCAGTTCTTC	CASSQGGQGSNEQFF
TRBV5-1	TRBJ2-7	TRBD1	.	TGCGCCAGCAGCTTGTCCCCGGGACAGGGCAACGAGCAGTACTTC	CASSLSPGQGNEQYF
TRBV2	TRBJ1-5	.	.	TGTGCCAGCAGTGAAGCGTTGGGTGAGGGTCAGCCCCAGCATTTT	CASSEALGEGQPQHF
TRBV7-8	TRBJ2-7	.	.	TGTGCCACCTCCCCGGACAGCATCTACGAGCAGTACTTC	CATSPDSIYEQYF
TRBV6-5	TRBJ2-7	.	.	TGTGCCAGCTCGAAGGCGGACGAGCAGTACTTC	CASSKADEQYF
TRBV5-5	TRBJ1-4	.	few	TGTGCCAGCAGCTTGGGAATGGACTGGGGTGAAAAACTGTTTTTT	CASSLGMDWGEKLFF
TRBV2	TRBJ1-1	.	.	TGTGCCAGCAGTGAATTCACAGAAGCTTTCTTT	CASSEFTEAFF
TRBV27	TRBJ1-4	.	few	TGTGCCACCAAACTGGGGGGGTGGAGTGAAAAACTGTTTTTT	CATKLGGWSEKLFF
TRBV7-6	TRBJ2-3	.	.	TGTGCCAGCAGCCCGATAGGTAGCGTTGCAGATACGCAGTATTTT	CASSPIGSVADTQYF
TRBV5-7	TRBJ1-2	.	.	TGTGCCAGCAGCTTGGATTTAGACACGGACTATGGCTACACCTTC	CASSLDLDTDYGYTF
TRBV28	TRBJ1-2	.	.	TGTGCCAGCAGTTTATCCAGGAAGGGGCAGGGCTATGGCTACACCTTC	CASSLSRKGQGYGYTF
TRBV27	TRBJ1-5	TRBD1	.	TGTGCCAGCAGGTTATACGGGACAGGGGGGAATAGCAATCAGCCCCAGCATTTT	CASRLYGTGGNSNQPQHF
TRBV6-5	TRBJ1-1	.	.	TGTGCCAGCAGTGGCCGGACTGAAGCTTTCTTT	CASSGRTEAFF
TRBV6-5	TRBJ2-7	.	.	TGTGCCAGCAGTTACAGGGGGATCTACGAGCAGTACTTC	CASSYRGIYEQYF
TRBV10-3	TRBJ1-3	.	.	TGTGCCATCAGTGAGGAGTCTGGAAACACCATATATTTT	CAISEESGNTIYF
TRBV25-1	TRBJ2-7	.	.	TGTGCCAGCACCCGGGGGCTGGGGGGCGACGAGCAGTACTTC	CASTRGLGGDEQYF
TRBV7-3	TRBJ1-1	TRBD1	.	TGTGCCAGCAGCCAAAACGCGGACAGGGGCACTGAAGCTTTCTTT	CASSQNADRGTEAFF
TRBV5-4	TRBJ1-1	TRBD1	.	TGTGCCAGCAGCGCTGGACAGGGGGAATCTTTCTTT	CASSAGQGESFF
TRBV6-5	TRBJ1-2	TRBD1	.	TGTGCCAGCAGTGACTTTATACAGGGGAAGAATGGCTACACCTTC	CASSDFIQGKNGYTF
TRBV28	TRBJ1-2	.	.	TGTGCCAGCACCCCCCACTACAGGGCTATCTATGGCTACACCTTC	CASTPHYRAIYGYTF
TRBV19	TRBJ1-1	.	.	TGTGCCAGTAGTATAGGGTTTACTGAAGCTTTCTTT	CASSIGFTEAFF
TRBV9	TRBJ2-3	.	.	TGTGCCAGCAGCGTAGTAGAGAGTAAGCAGTATTTT	CASSVVESKQYF
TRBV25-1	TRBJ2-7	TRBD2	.	TGTGCCAGCAGTGAACCGGGACTAGCGGGGGATAGTTCCTACGAGCAGTACTTC	CASSEPGLAGDSSYEQYF
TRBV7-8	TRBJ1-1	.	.	TGTGCCAGCAGCTTTTCCAGTTCGAGGAGCACTGAAGCTTTCTTT	CASSFSSSRSTEAFF
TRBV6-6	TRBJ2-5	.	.	TGTGCCAGCAGGTACGGGGGCCCTAAAATGGAGCAGTACTTC	CASRYGGPKMEQYF
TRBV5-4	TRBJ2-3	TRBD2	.	TGTGCCAGCAGCCAGGCGGCTAGCGGGGGGGGCACAGATACGCAGTATTTT	CASSQAASGGGTDTQYF
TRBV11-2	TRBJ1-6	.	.	TGTGCCAGCAGCTATGGACAGATAAACTCACCCCTCCACTTT	CASSYGQINSPLHF
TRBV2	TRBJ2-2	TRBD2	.	TGTGCCAGCAGTGAATTATTCCCGGGCGGGGGTAACACCGGGGAGCTGTTTTTT	CASSELFPGGGNTGELFF
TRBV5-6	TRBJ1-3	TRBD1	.	TGTGCCAGCAGCCCCACAGGGGGCACTGGAAACACCATATATTTT	CASSPTGGTGNTIYF
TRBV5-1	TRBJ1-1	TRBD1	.	TGCGCCAGCAGCTTCGGACAGGGGGTAGTAGCTTTCTTT	CASSFGQGVVAFF
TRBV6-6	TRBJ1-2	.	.	TGTGCCAGCAGTTCCCCTTCCCAGCTCAACTATGGCTACACCTTC	CASSSPSQLNYGYTF
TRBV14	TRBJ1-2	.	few	TGTGCCAGCAGCCAAGATGGGTGGGGTCGCGGCTACACCTTC	CASSQDGWGRGYTF
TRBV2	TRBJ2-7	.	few	TGTGCCAGCAGTGAAGTCGACGAGCAGTACTTC	CASSEVDEQYF
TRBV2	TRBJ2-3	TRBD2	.	TGTGCCAGCAAAGTGGCGGGAGAGGGTACGCAGTATTTT	CASKVAGEGTQYF
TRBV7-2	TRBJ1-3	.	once	TGTGCCAGCAGCTTAGCGGTCGGGAACACCATATATTTT	CASSLAVGNTIYF
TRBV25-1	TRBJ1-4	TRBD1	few	TGTGCCGGACAGGGGGCGACTAATGAAAAACTGTTTTTT	CAGQGATNEKLFF
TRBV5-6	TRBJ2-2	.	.	TGTGCCAGCAGCTTACGAAGGACATACACCGGGGAGCTGTTTTTT	CASSLRRTYTGELFF
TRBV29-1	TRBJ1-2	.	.	TGCAGCGTTGACCAGGGAGGCGTCCTACGAAACTATGGCTACACCTTC	CSVDQGGVLRNYGYTF